Listed here are 31 T cell receptor beta chains from one sample, sequenced in a study of cytomegalovirus exposure and HLA in healthy donors. The PCR had 60 Vbeta and 13 Jbeta primers. Using immunoSEQ multiplex PCR, the repertoire was profiled, and TCRdb retains in-frame clones only, with some absent. The sample carries roughly 48,000 clones, around 73% recorded once. The specimen sequenced was PBMCs. The receptors originated from a woman between 25 and 40 years old in good health and CMV-seronegative.

The gene calls are TRBV18 and TRBJ2-5; the D is unclear. Trimming took 1 base from V and 1 from J, leaving 7 bases between them. The CDR3 has 14 amino acids. Germline CDR1 KGHSH, CDR2 LQKENI. CDR3 region: CASSPRNSQETQYF. CDR3 in DNA: TGTGCCAGCTCACCACGCAATAGCCAAGAGACCCAGTACTTC.

The chain employs TRBV6-4 and TRBJ2-2; D unclear. This CDR3 comprises 14 residues. Germline lookup yields CDR1 MRHNA and CDR2 SNTAGT. Deletions cut 4 bases from V and 2 bases from J, with 8 bases between. Here the CDR3 reads CASSAGLNTGELFF. Here the CDR3 DNA reads TGTGCCAGCAGTGCTGGCCTTAACACCGGGGAGCTGTTTTTT.

This chain links TRBV5-6 with TRBJ1-3; 7 positions agree with TRBD1. This CDR3 is 17 amino acids long. V was clipped by 0 bases and J by 5 bases; unmatched bases: 11. Germline values: CDR1 SGHDT, CDR2 YYEEEE. CDR3: CASSLAGTAVLRNTIYF. CDR3 in DNA: TGTGCCAGCAGCTTGGCGGGGACAGCTGTGTTGAGAAACACCATATATTTT.

The count of this clone is one. The chain combines TRBV21-1 with TRBJ2-7; no DNA check was done on the table's D call, TRBD1. TRBV21-1 is given as a pseudogene. This CDR3 spans 16 amino acids. As DNA, the CDR3 is TGTGCCAGCAGCAAAGCAAGGGACAGCCTCTATAACGAGCAGTACTTC. Its translation: CASSKARDSLYNEQYF.

This sequence joins TRBV5-6 and TRBJ1-1; D may be TRBD1 (5 bases). Per the germline V gene, CDR1 is SGHDT and CDR2 is YYEEEE. The V end lost 1 base, the J end lost 4 bases, and 11 bases lay between the germline ends. CDR3 size: 14 residues. The CDR3 region has the DNA TGTGCCAGCAGCTTGCGGGGGAGGCCCACTGAAGCTTTCTTT. This sequence encodes CASSLRGRPTEAFF.

The chain combines TRBV4-1 with TRBJ1-1, with TRBD1 as a possible D gene (6 bases). The CDR3 covers 15 residues. Between the trimmed V and J ends, which lost 1 base and 2 bases, there was a span of 11 bases. Germline lookup yields CDR1 MGHRA and CDR2 YSYEKL. Written as DNA, the CDR3 is TGCGCCAGCAGCCAAGGGACAGACCAAAACACTGAAGCTTTCTTT. Amino acids: CASSQGTDQNTEAFF.

J is TRBJ1-4 and V is TRBV28, with TRBD1 as a possible D gene (6 bases). This CDR3 has 14 amino acids. Trimming took 5 bases from V and 1 from J, leaving 8 bases between them. The germline gives CDR1 MDHEN, CDR2 SYDVKM. The CDR3 region has the DNA TGTGCCAGCAGTAACAGGGTAACTAATGAAAAACTGTTTTTT. Its translation: CASSNRVTNEKLFF.

The J gene is TRBJ2-5, the V gene TRBV10-1; the match to TRBD2 covers 10 bases. Germline V gives CDR1 WNHNN, CDR2 SYGVQD (reference sequence). The CDR3 consists of 20 residues. V dropped 7 bases and J dropped 1; count of bases not matched to a gene: 21. The CDR3 DNA follows: TGCGCCAGCAACCTCCTCGGACTAGCGGCCCCCCTCCCACTCCAAGAGACCCAGTACTTC. It yields the protein CASNLLGLAAPLPLQETQYF.

J is TRBJ2-7 and V is TRBV5-5; D might be TRBD1 (6 bases). V dropped 3 bases and J dropped 6 bases, with 13 bases sitting between them. The CDR3 totals 13 residues. In germline, CDR1 is SGHKS, CDR2 YYEKEE (reference sequence). The CDR3: CASSYSTGGEQYF. The CDR3 coding sequence is TGTGCCAGCAGCTACTCGACAGGCGGCGAGCAGTACTTC.

The V call is TRBV28, the J call TRBJ1-5; maybe TRBD1 (6 bases). V lost 5 bases and J 1 base, leaving 21 bases between the germline ends. The CDR3 totals 18 residues. CDR1 MDHEN and CDR2 SYDVKM come from the germline V gene. CDR3 region: CASSPPTGHTGSNQPQHF. The CDR3 region has the DNA TGTGCCAGCAGTCCCCCGACGGGCCATACAGGGAGCAATCAGCCCCAGCATTTT.

This clone showed up just a few times. The chain uses TRBV28 and TRBJ2-3; weak D call: TRBD1 (6 bases). The CDR3 is 14 residues long. V shed 3 bases and J shed 4 bases, with 11 bases lying between them. The germline V gene has CDR1 MDHEN and CDR2 SYDVKM. CDR3 in amino acids: CASSLGRGPDTQYF. CDR3 DNA sequence: TGTGCCAGCAGTTTGGGCAGGGGACCAGATACGCAGTATTTT. The full variable domain, its missing parts supplied by reference TRBV28 and TRBJ2-3, is DVKVTQSSRYLVKRTGEKVFLECVQDMDHENMFWYRQDPGLGLRLIYFSYDVKMKEKGDIPEGYSVSREKKERFSLILESASTNQTSMYLCASSLGRGPDTQYFGPGTRLTVL.

The chain is built from TRBV12-5 and TRBJ1-4; D uncertain. This CDR3 region has 12 residues. V was pared by 9 bases and J by 4 bases, with 9 bases between. Germline values: CDR1 LGHNT, CDR2 FRNRAP. The CDR3 DNA sequence: TGTGCTAGCACGGTTTGTAATGAAAAACTGTTTTTT. As protein: CASTVCNEKLFF.

The chain employs TRBV14 and TRBJ2-3; 12 nucleotides match TRBD2. Germline V gives CDR1 SGHDN, CDR2 FVKESK. This CDR3 is 17 amino acids long. The junction had 5 bases not matched to a gene; V was cut back by 1 base and J by 3 bases. The CDR3 DNA is TGTGCCAGCAGCCAAGGACTAGCGGGAGTTGGTACAGATACGCAGTATTTT. The encoded protein is CASSQGLAGVGTDTQYF. Combining the CDR3 with reference TRBV14 and TRBJ2-3 gives the whole variable domain EAGVTQFPSHSVIEKGQTVTLRCDPISGHDNLYWYRRVMGKEIKFLLHFVKESKQDESGMPNNRFLAERTGGTYSTLKVQPAELEDSGVYFCASSQGLAGVGTDTQYFGPGTRLTVL.

The rearrangement joins TRBV29-1 to TRBJ2-7; 11 bases are a match to TRBD1. Losses at the gene ends were 7 bases for V and 5 bases for J; bases not matched to a gene: 10. The CDR3 is 14 residues long. Per germline, CDR1 SQVTM and CDR2 ANQGSEA. This chain's CDR3 is CSALPWTGGDEQYF. The CDR3 bases are TGCAGCGCTCTACCCTGGACAGGGGGCGACGAGCAGTACTTC.

This clone was observed a handful of times. The chain uses TRBV9 and TRBJ2-7, with 8 bases lining up with TRBD1. CDR1 and CDR2 from the germline V gene are SGDLS and YYNGEE. Trimming removed 3 bases from V and 2 bases from J; junction bases left unmatched: 7. The length of the CDR3 is 15 residues. CDR3 nucleotides: TGTGCCAGCAGCGCAGGGCGGGACAGGACCTACGAGCAGTACTTC. Its protein product is CASSAGRDRTYEQYF.

This sequence joins TRBV27 and TRBJ1-2; D uncertain. Germline lookup yields CDR1 MNHEY and CDR2 SMNVEV (reference sequence). Deletions cut 5 bases from V and 1 base from J, with 14 bases between. The CDR3 covers 15 residues. Written as DNA, the CDR3 is TGTGCCAGCAGTCACCGAAGCGGACTTAACTATGGCTACACCTTC. Translated, it gives CASSHRSGLNYGYTF.

The chain couples TRBV20-1 to TRBJ1-1; no definite D call. Trimming removed 3 bases from V and 6 bases from J, with 8 bases in between. Germline CDR1 DFQATT, CDR2 SNEGSKA (reference sequence). The CDR3 is made up of 11 amino acids. The CDR3 spells CSASRGAEAFF. Here the CDR3 DNA reads TGCAGTGCTAGTCGAGGAGCTGAAGCTTTCTTT.

CDR3 in amino acids: CAWSVLGLDKYEQFF. The CDR3 bases are TGTGCCTGGAGTGTTCTAGGATTGGATAAGTATGAGCAGTTCTTC. The chain employs TRBV30 and TRBJ2-1, with D unclear. The CDR3 spans 15 residues. Per germline, CDR1 GTSNPN and CDR2 SVGIG (reference sequence). The germline V and J ends were trimmed by 0 bases and 8 bases, with 17 bases remaining between them. Full variable domain (remainder filled in from reference TRBV30 and TRBJ2-1): SQTIHQWPATLVQPVGSPLSLECTVEGTSNPNLYWYRQAAGRGLQLLFYSVGIGQISSEVPQNLSASRPQDRQFILSSKKLLLSDSGFYLCAWSVLGLDKYEQFFGPGTRLTVL.

This clone has just a few counts. The same CDR3 can be traced to other DNA sequences in this sample. V usage is TRBV29-1 and J usage is TRBJ1-1; D might be TRBD1 (6 bases). The V gene's germline CDR1 is SQVTM and CDR2 ANQGSEA. V lost 1 base to trimming and J lost 2 bases, with 14 bases between them. CDR3 length: 15 amino acids. The CDR3 nucleotides read TGCAGCGTTGAAGGATACAGGGAATCTAACACTGAAGCTTTCTTT. Amino acid sequence: CSVEGYRESNTEAFF.

This clone showed up many times. CDR3 protein: CASSLGLHNEQFF. In DNA, the CDR3 is TGTGCCAGCAGCCTAGGACTGCACAATGAGCAGTTCTTC. The V and J genes are TRBV9 and TRBJ2-1; TRBD2 might be the D (5 bases). Trimming removed 4 bases at V and 5 bases at J, with 10 bases between. CDR1 and CDR2 from the germline V gene are SGDLS and YYNGEE. The CDR3 runs to 13 residues. Complete variable domain (other parts from reference TRBV9 and TRBJ2-1): DSGVTQTPKHLITATGQRVTLRCSPRSGDLSVYWYQQSLDQGLQFLIQYYNGEERAKGNILERFSAQQFPDLHSELNLSSLELGDSALYFCASSLGLHNEQFFGPGTRLTVL.

The chain couples TRBV7-9 to TRBJ2-5; 10 nucleotides agree with TRBD2. This CDR3 comprises 17 residues. Trimming at V came to 2 bases and at J to 0 bases, leaving 6 bases not matched to a gene. CDR1 is SEHNR, CDR2 FQNEAQ, per germline (reference sequence). DNA for the CDR3: TGTGCCAGCAGCTTAAGGGGTCTAGCGGGGGACCAAGAGACCCAGTACTTC. It yields the protein CASSLRGLAGDQETQYF.

V and J are TRBV6-4 and TRBJ2-7, with D possibly being TRBD2 (6 bases). Trimming took off 0 bases at V and 7 bases at J, with 10 bases between the two ends. The germline V gene has CDR1 MRHNA and CDR2 SNTAGT. The CDR3 is 13 amino acids. This chain's CDR3 is CASSDSMGREQYF. In DNA, the CDR3 is TGTGCCAGCAGTGACTCGATGGGGAGGGAGCAGTACTTC.

This rearrangement joins TRBV5-4 to TRBJ1-1; possible D gene TRBD1, 5 bases. Germline loops: CDR1 SGHNT, CDR2 YYREEE (reference sequence). CDR3 length equals 15 residues. Trimming pared 4 bases from V and 3 bases from J, leaving 16 bases between. The CDR3 DNA reads as TGTGCCAGCAGCCTCCGACATGGGGGGGACACTGAAGCTTTCTTT. This sequence encodes CASSLRHGGDTEAFF.

This sequence joins TRBV4-2 and TRBJ2-1, with TRBD2 matching over 8 bases. Germline V CDR1 and CDR2: LGHNA, YNFKEQ. CDR3 length equals 15 residues. Unmatched junction bases numbered 6, after V lost 1 base and J lost 7 bases. The CDR3, as DNA: TGTGCCAGCAGCCAAGTCGGGTTAGCGGGGAATGAGCAGTTCTTC. The encoded protein is CASSQVGLAGNEQFF.

The chain has TRBV6-5 and TRBJ1-6; unclear D gene. The CDR3 runs 13 residues. The germline gives CDR1 MNHEY, CDR2 SVGAGI. The germline V and J ends were trimmed by 6 bases and 7 bases, with 10 bases remaining between them. This CDR3 is CASRPQPNSPLHF. The CDR3 nucleotides read TGTGCCAGCAGACCACAGCCAAATTCACCCCTCCACTTT.

This clone showed up just a few times. This chain links TRBV2 with TRBJ2-7; D is ambiguous. The germline V gene has CDR1 SNHLY and CDR2 FYNNEI. This CDR3 is built from 12 residues. V was pared by 10 bases and J by 2 bases, with 12 bases between. CDR3 nucleotide sequence: TGTGCCATCCTATCTATGCCCTACGAGCAGTACTTC. Protein: CAILSMPYEQYF.

There are a few counts of this clone. V and J are TRBV28 and TRBJ1-1, with a possible D match to TRBD1 (5 bases). V gave up 8 bases and J gave up 4 bases, with 17 bases separating them. Germline V gene lookup returns CDR1 MDHEN and CDR2 SYDVKM. The length of the CDR3 is 14 residues. The CDR3 loop is CASSGSGDRTEAFF. For the CDR3, the DNA is TGTGCCAGCTCTGGTTCGGGGGATCGCACTGAAGCTTTCTTT.

This chain joins TRBV30 and TRBJ1-2; 9 bases line up with TRBD1. V gave up 2 bases and J gave up 3 bases; unmatched junction bases: 1. CDR3 length: 13 amino acids. CDR1 GTSNPN and CDR2 SVGIG come from the germline V gene (reference sequence). The CDR3: CAWSRQGDYGYTF. As DNA, the CDR3 is TGTGCCTGGAGTCGACAGGGGGACTATGGCTACACCTTC.

The chain combines TRBV5-1 with TRBJ2-1; D unclear. The V gene lost 0 bases and the J gene lost 0 bases, with 10 bases spanning the gap. In germline, CDR1 is SGHRS, CDR2 YFSETQ. The CDR3 has 16 residues. The CDR3: CASSLGLFSSYNEQFF. The CDR3 DNA follows: TGCGCCAGCAGCTTGGGTCTTTTCAGCTCCTACAATGAGCAGTTCTTC.

The V and J genes are TRBV19 and TRBJ2-5; D possibly corresponds to TRBD2 (5 bases). The germline V gene encodes CDR1 LNHDA and CDR2 SQIVND (reference sequence). The V gene lost 1 base and the J gene lost 5 bases, with 11 bases spanning the gap. The CDR3 loop spans 14 amino acids. The CDR3 spells CASSIARVKETQYF. CDR3 nucleotide sequence: TGTGCCAGTAGTATAGCGAGGGTCAAGGAGACCCAGTACTTC.

This clone was found once. The V and J genes are TRBV5-1 and TRBJ2-1; D call uncertain. Trimming cost V 4 bases and J 0 bases, with 5 bases left between them. Per the germline V gene, CDR1 is SGHRS and CDR2 is YFSETQ. The CDR3 has 13 amino acids. The CDR3 loop is CASSLSSYNEQFF. For the CDR3, the DNA is TGCGCCAGCAGCCTGTCCTCCTACAATGAGCAGTTCTTC. Complete variable domain (other parts from reference TRBV5-1 and TRBJ2-1): KAGVTQTPRYLIKTRGQQVTLSCSPISGHRSVSWYQQTPGQGLQFLFEYFSETQRNKGNFPGRFSGRQFSNSRSEMNVSTLELGDSALYLCASSLSSYNEQFFGPGTRLTVL.